This is a list of T cell receptor beta chains from one sample in a study of T cell repertoires in cytomegalovirus infection. Via MiXCR, TCRdb re-called the reads, giving one row per CDR3 protein. The sample holds some 440,000 distinct CDR3 sequences, 31% seen once. Sequencing was carried out using PBMCs. The receptors come from a human donor in good health (CMV status not recorded). Some clones in this sample may be carry-over from other donors' samples. Each CDR3 is given with its conserved first and last residue. Each record gives: D gene, clone size, V gene, J gene, CDR3 protein, CDR3 DNA. D genes are given only for firm matches. Rows may omit the clone size; those that give it use once, few, many or a size class.

-	few	TRBV7-6	TRBJ1-4	CASSPGGGSEKLFF	TGTGCCAGCAGTCCCGGAGGGGGGAGTGAAAAACTGTTTTTT
TRBD1	-	TRBV29-1	TRBJ1-5	CSVPSGQERDQPQHF	TGCAGCGTTCCCTCTGGACAGGAGAGGGATCAGCCCCAGCATTTT
-	-	TRBV20-1	TRBJ2-1	CSAIGDLISKEQFF	TGCAGTGCTATTGGGGACCTTATAAGCAAGGAGCAGTTTTTC
-	-	TRBV6-6	TRBJ2-7	CASKLSDPFEQYF	TGTGCCAGCAAGTTATCGGACCCCTTCGAGCAGTACTTC
-	many	TRBV5-1	TRBJ2-7	CASSLAPSPSYEQYF	TGCGCCAGCAGCTTGGCGCCGTCTCCTTCCTACGAGCAGTACTTC
-	few	TRBV24-1	TRBJ2-1	CATSDGAGEQFF	TGTGCCACCAGTGACGGGGCTGGTGAGCAGTTCTTC
-	-	TRBV7-8	TRBJ1-4	CASSSNTGGEKLFF	TGTGCCAGCAGCTCAAACACCGGCGGTGAAAAACTGTTTTTT
-	many	TRBV12-3/TRBV12-4	TRBJ2-2	CASSLSGELFF	TGTGCCAGCAGCCTCAGCGGGGAGCTGTTTTTT
-	-	TRBV5-1	TRBJ2-5	CASHAGTGETQYF	TGCGCCAGCCACGCTGGGACGGGGGAGACCCAGTACTTC
TRBD1	-	TRBV28	TRBJ2-5	CASSTGGEETQYF	TGTGCCAGCAGTACAGGGGGCGAAGAGACCCAGTACTTC
-	-	TRBV4-3	TRBJ1-2	CASSQGTDNYGYTF	TGCGCCAGCAGCCAAGGGACGGACAACTATGGCTACACCTTC
-	few	TRBV3-1	TRBJ1-5	CASSRRGQPQHF	TGTGCCAGCAGCCGCAGAGGACAGCCCCAGCATTTT
TRBD1	many	TRBV7-3	TRBJ2-2	CASSLYDRALSGELFF	TGTGCCAGCAGCCTTTACGACAGGGCTCTTAGCGGGGAGCTGTTTTTT
-	many	TRBV7-9	TRBJ2-3	CASSLEVDTQYF	TGTGCCAGCAGCTTAGAGGTAGATACGCAGTATTTT
-	few	TRBV4-3	TRBJ2-1	CASSQEWEHNEQFF	TGCGCCAGCAGCCAAGAATGGGAGCACAATGAGCAGTTCTTC
TRBD1	-	TRBV6-2/TRBV6-3	TRBJ2-5	CASSYPTGRRETQYF	TGTGCCAGCAGTTACCCGACAGGGAGAAGGGAGACCCAGTACTTC
-	-	TRBV25-1	TRBJ1-2	CASSYSASYGYTF	TGTGCCAGCAGTTACAGCGCATCCTATGGCTACACCTTC
-	few	TRBV12-3/TRBV12-4	TRBJ1-2	CASGGKRHPSYGYTF	TGTGCCAGCGGTGGGAAGCGACACCCTAGCTATGGCTACACCTTC
TRBD2	many	TRBV7-8	TRBJ2-5	CASSLSRTSGGAGTQYF	TGTGCCAGCAGCTTAAGTCGGACTAGCGGGGGGGCCGGGACCCAGTACTTC
TRBD2	-	TRBV5-5	TRBJ2-1	CASNSPGGRPDEQFF	TGTGCCAGCAACTCCCCGGGGGGGCGCCCCGATGAGCAGTTCTTC
TRBD1	-	TRBV28	TRBJ1-4	CASSLWPGGNGKLFF	TGTGCCAGCAGTTTATGGCCAGGGGGAAATGGAAAACTGTTTTTT
-	few	TRBV19	TRBJ1-5	CASSHRPIFREDQPQHF	TGTGCCAGTAGTCATCGCCCGATTTTCAGGGAGGATCAGCCCCAGCATTTT
-	-	TRBV6-2/TRBV6-3	TRBJ1-1	CASSFVTPPNTEAFF	TGTGCCAGCAGTTTTGTTACACCACCGAACACTGAAGCTTTCTTT
TRBD1	-	TRBV5-1	TRBJ1-4	CASSLANENYPGQEPTNEKLFF	TGCGCCAGCAGCTTGGCGAACGAGAATTATCCGGGACAGGAGCCAACTAATGAAAAACTGTTTTTT
-	-	TRBV11-2	TRBJ2-5	CASSLLRDLQETQYF	TGTGCCAGCAGCCTCCTCCGGGACCTCCAAGAGACCCAGTACTTC
TRBD1	-	TRBV5-5	TRBJ2-7	CASSSSGQSYEQYF	TGTGCCAGCAGCTCCTCGGGACAGAGCTACGAGCAGTACTTC
-	few	TRBV19	TRBJ2-3	CASSIAGPGADTQYF	TGTGCCAGTAGTATAGCCGGCCCGGGAGCAGATACGCAGTATTTT
TRBD1	-	TRBV12-3/TRBV12-4	TRBJ2-5	CASSRRTGQETQYF	TGTGCCAGCAGTCGACGGACAGGACAAGAGACCCAGTACTTC
TRBD1	-	TRBV20-1	TRBJ1-3	CSVKGQGNTIYF	TGCAGTGTTAAGGGACAGGGAAACACCATATATTTT
-	few	TRBV19	TRBJ2-3	CASSPAQGGSGTQYF	TGTGCCAGTAGCCCGGCCCAGGGGGGATCTGGTACGCAGTATTTT
TRBD1	-	TRBV15	TRBJ2-5	CATSSRDRAQETQYF	TGTGCCACCAGCAGCCGGGACAGGGCCCAAGAGACCCAGTACTTC
-	few	TRBV18	TRBJ2-1	CASSPRQGYDNEQFF	TGTGCCAGCTCACCAAGGCAGGGGTACGACAATGAGCAGTTCTTC
TRBD1	few	TRBV20-1	TRBJ1-4	CSASGTANEKLFF	TGCAGTGCTTCCGGGACAGCTAATGAAAAACTGTTTTTT
-	-	TRBV28	TRBJ2-1	CASSLRIYNEQFF	TGTGCCAGCAGTTTGAGAATTTACAATGAGCAGTTCTTC
TRBD2	few	TRBV12-3/TRBV12-4	TRBJ2-1	CASSRGGPSHNEQFF	TGTGCCAGCAGCCGCGGGGGTCCCTCGCACAATGAGCAGTTCTTC
TRBD1	few	TRBV5-1	TRBJ1-2	CASSSTPGQGYTF	TGCGCCAGCAGCTCAACACCGGGACAGGGCTACACCTTC
-	many	TRBV5-4	TRBJ1-2	CASSFRQDYGYTF	TGTGCCAGCAGCTTTCGACAGGACTATGGCTACACCTTC
-	many	TRBV11-2	TRBJ1-2	CASSLVDGYYGYTF	TGTGCCAGCAGCTTAGTAGACGGATACTATGGCTACACCTTC
-	-	TRBV12-3/TRBV12-4	TRBJ2-1	CASSRGQQFF	TGTGCCAGCAGCAGGGGACAGCAGTTCTTC
TRBD2	many	TRBV7-2	TRBJ2-1	CASSLSGTTKYNEQFF	TGTGCCAGCAGCTTATCCGGGACTACCAAATACAATGAGCAGTTCTTC
-	-	TRBV4-3	TRBJ1-4	CASSQDLPRDEFATNEKLFF	TGCGCCAGCAGCCAAGATCTTCCCCGGGACGAGTTTGCAACTAATGAAAAACTGTTTTTT
-	many	TRBV12-3/TRBV12-4	TRBJ1-2	CASRMELNYGYTF	TGTGCCAGCAGGATGGAACTTAACTATGGCTACACCTTC
-	-	TRBV20-1	TRBJ1-1	CSASAGDGVTEAFF	TGCAGTGCTAGCGCAGGGGACGGGGTCACTGAAGCTTTCTTT
-	few	TRBV14	TRBJ2-5	CASSLGSYETQYF	TGTGCCAGCAGCCTAGGATCTTACGAGACCCAGTACTTC
-	many	TRBV7-6	TRBJ2-1	CASNPWGGGPNEQFF	TGTGCCAGCAACCCCTGGGGGGGGGGGCCCAATGAGCAGTTCTTC
-	few	TRBV19	TRBJ2-7	CASSPVRDYEQYF	TGTGCCAGTAGTCCCGTCAGGGACTACGAGCAGTACTTC
TRBD1	-	TRBV5-6	TRBJ1-2	CASSDGQGLSYGYTF	TGTGCCAGCAGCGACGGACAGGGACTGAGCTATGGCTACACCTTC
TRBD1	few	TRBV5-6	TRBJ1-2	CASSSQWTGSYGYTF	TGTGCCAGCAGCTCGCAATGGACAGGGAGCTATGGCTACACCTTC
-	few	TRBV6-2/TRBV6-3	TRBJ2-5	CASIAQGHRQETQYF	TGTGCCAGCATCGCCCAGGGGCATCGACAAGAGACCCAGTACTTC